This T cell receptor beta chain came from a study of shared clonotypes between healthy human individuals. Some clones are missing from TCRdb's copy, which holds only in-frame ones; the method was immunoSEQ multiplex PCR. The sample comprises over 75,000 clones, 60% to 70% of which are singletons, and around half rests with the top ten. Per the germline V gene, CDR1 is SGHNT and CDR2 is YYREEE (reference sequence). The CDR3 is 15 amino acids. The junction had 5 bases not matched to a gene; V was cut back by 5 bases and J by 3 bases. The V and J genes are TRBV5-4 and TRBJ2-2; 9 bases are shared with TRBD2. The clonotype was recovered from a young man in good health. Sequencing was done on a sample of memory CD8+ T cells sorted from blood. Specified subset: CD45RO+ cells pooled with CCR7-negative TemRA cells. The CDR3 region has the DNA TGTGCCAGCAGTCTAGCGGGACCTGACACCGGGGAGCTGTTTTTT. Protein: CASSLAGPDTGELFF.